This passage covers 25 T cell receptor beta chains from one sample sequenced in a study of OX40 agonist ivuxolimab in advanced cancers. Sequencing was performed with immunoSEQ multiplex PCR; in TCRdb, only in-frame clones are kept and a portion is missing. Of around 74,000 clones in the sample, around 92% were seen once. This material consisted of CD4+ or CD8+ T cells sorted from blood, taken in a trial of the OX40 agonist ivuxolimab. These receptors were taken from an adult with an advanced solid tumor such as melanoma, head and neck, liver or kidney cancer.

For the CDR3, the DNA is TGTGCCAGCAGTGAAGGGACGGGCGACTATGGCTACACCTTC. This codes for CASSEGTGDYGYTF. The chain employs TRBV6-4 and TRBJ1-2, with a possible D match to TRBD1 (5 bases). With 3 bases removed from V and 3 bases from J, the gap between germline ends came to 11 bases. Germline V gene sequence: CDR1 MRHNA, CDR2 SNTAGT. CDR3 length: 14 amino acids.

The rearrangement uses TRBV5-1 and TRBJ2-6; TRBD1 agrees at 9 bases. Germline-derived CDR1 and CDR2 are SGHRS and YFSETQ. The CDR3 is made up of 17 amino acids. The J segment lost 0 bases and the V segment lost 4 bases, leaving 5 bases of the junction unmatched. CDR3 loop: CASSAGQGYSGANVLTF. In nucleotides, the CDR3 is TGCGCCAGCAGCGCCGGACAGGGGTACTCTGGGGCCAACGTCCTGACTTTC.

V usage is TRBV11-2 and J usage is TRBJ1-1; tentatively, D is TRBD1 (6 bases). Trimming cost V 4 bases and J 2 bases, with 14 bases left between them. Germline V CDR1 and CDR2: SGHAT, FQNNGV. CDR3 length: 15 amino acids. This CDR3 is CASSSPTQGNTEAFF. CDR3 DNA sequence: TGTGCCAGCAGCTCCCCGACACAGGGAAACACTGAAGCTTTCTTT.

V usage is TRBV7-2 and J usage is TRBJ1-2; D unresolved. The CDR3 spans 14 residues. CDR1 and CDR2 (germline): SGHTA, FQGNSA. V gave up 7 bases and J gave up 2 bases, with 14 bases separating them. DNA for the CDR3: TGTGCCAGCACCCCCTCGGAACAGAACTATGGCTACACCTTC. It is translated as CASTPSEQNYGYTF. Full variable domain (remainder filled in from reference TRBV7-2 and TRBJ1-2): GAGVSQSPSNKVTEKGKDVELRCDPISGHTALYWYRQSLGQGLEFLIYFQGNSAPDKSGLPSDRFSAERTGGSVSTLTIQRTQQEDSAVYLCASTPSEQNYGYTFGSGTRLTVV.

V is TRBV29-1 and J is TRBJ2-2, with D possibly TRBD1 on 6 matching bases. The CDR3 is 17 amino acids. Trimming cost V 3 bases and J 0 bases, with 17 bases left between them. Per germline, CDR1 SQVTM and CDR2 ANQGSEA. CDR3 loop: CSVDPPVRTANTGELFF. The CDR3 nucleotides are TGCAGCGTTGACCCCCCGGTCCGGACAGCGAACACCGGGGAGCTGTTTTTT.

The chain carries TRBV6-5 and TRBJ1-5; TRBD1 aligns across 7 bases. Per germline, CDR1 MNHEY and CDR2 SVGAGI. CDR3 size: 15 residues. The ends lost 7 bases at V and 7 bases at J; junction bases unmatched: 13. This CDR3 is CASNFEGARRQPQHF. The CDR3 nucleotides read TGTGCCAGCAATTTTGAGGGGGCGAGGAGACAGCCCCAGCATTTT.

The chain employs TRBV7-9 and TRBJ2-1; tentative D call: TRBD1 (5 bases). Germline lookup yields CDR1 SEHNR and CDR2 FQNEAQ (reference sequence). Trimming pared 4 bases from V and 2 bases from J, leaving 12 bases between. The CDR3 runs 15 residues. CDR3 bases: TGTGCCAGCAGCTCCATGGGGCCTACCTACAATGAGCAGTTCTTC. Protein: CASSSMGPTYNEQFF.

V is TRBV4-1 and J is TRBJ1-4; D is unresolved. Germline-derived CDR1 and CDR2 are MGHRA and YSYEKL. The ends were cut back, 1 base at V and 10 bases at J, with 10 bases in the middle. This CDR3 is built from 13 residues. In DNA form, the CDR3 reads TGCGCCAGCAGCCAAGCAGTCCGGGGAAAACTGTTTTTT. The encoded protein is CASSQAVRGKLFF.

The rearrangement uses TRBV18 and TRBJ1-2; 11 bases map to TRBD1. The germline CDR1 and CDR2 sequences are KGHSH and LQKENI. The V and J ends lost 5 bases and 6 bases, in that order; junction bases with no gene match: 2. This CDR3 has 13 residues. In DNA, the CDR3 is TGTGCCAGCTCAGGACAGGGGGCCCATGGCTACACCTTC. Its translation: CASSGQGAHGYTF.

V gene TRBV11-2 combines with J gene TRBJ1-1; D gene uncertain. The CDR3 runs 14 residues. The V gene's germline CDR1 is SGHAT and CDR2 FQNNGV. Trimming stripped 4 bases from V and 1 base from J, with 10 bases between. This CDR3 reads CASSSNSGNTEAFF. The CDR3 DNA follows: TGTGCCAGCAGCTCCAACTCCGGGAACACTGAAGCTTTCTTT. Full variable domain (rest looked up from reference TRBV11-2 and TRBJ1-1): EAGVAQSPRYKIIEKRQSVAFWCNPISGHATLYWYQQILGQGPKLLIQFQNNGVVDDSQLPKDRFSAERLKGVDSTLKIQPAKLEDSAVYLCASSSNSGNTEAFFGQGTRLTVV.

The chain recombines TRBV2 with TRBJ1-2, with D possibly TRBD1 on 6 matching bases. The V and J ends lost 3 bases and 4 bases respectively, with 6 bases between them. The CDR3 extends over 12 amino acids. CDR1 SNHLY and CDR2 FYNNEI come from the germline V gene. DNA of the CDR3: TGTGCCAGCAGTGACAGGGGCTATGGCTACACCTTC. This codes for CASSDRGYGYTF. Full variable domain (rest looked up from reference TRBV2 and TRBJ1-2): EPEVTQTPSHQVTQMGQEVILRCVPISNHLYFYWYRQILGQKVEFLVSFYNNEISEKSEIFDDQFSVERPDGSNFTLKIRSTKLEDSAMYFCASSDRGYGYTFGSGTRLTVV.

The count of this clone is one. The rearrangement joins TRBV2 to TRBJ2-5, with TRBD2 matching 8 bases. V gave up 7 bases and J gave up 4 bases; unmatched junction bases: 8. The CDR3 extends over 14 amino acids. Germline V gene sequence: CDR1 SNHLY, CDR2 FYNNEI. CDR3 in amino acids: CASIGRARRETQYF. The CDR3 coding sequence is TGTGCCAGCATCGGGAGGGCCCGTAGAGAGACCCAGTACTTC.

The chain has TRBV7-9 and TRBJ1-1; D call uncertain. The germline CDR1 and CDR2 sequences are SEHNR and FQNEAQ (reference sequence). Trimming took off 1 base at V and 4 bases at J, with 10 bases between the two ends. This CDR3 comprises 14 residues. The CDR3 DNA is TGTGCCAGCAGCTTAGGGCGGGATGGCACTGAAGCTTTCTTT. Translating gives CASSLGRDGTEAFF.

A note on this clone: An end of the junction differs from the germline gene, which may be a read error. V usage is TRBV7-7 and J usage is TRBJ2-5, with D possibly being TRBD2 (5 bases). The CDR3 spans 13 residues. Germline CDR1 and CDR2: SSHAT and FNYEAQ (reference sequence). CDR3 coding DNA: TGTGCTAGCAGCTTAGGTCGGGGAGAGACCCAGTACTTC. This gives the protein CASSLGRGETQYF.

The chain links TRBV2 to TRBJ2-3, with 8 positions matching TRBD2. CDR1 is SNHLY and CDR2 is FYNNEI in the germline V gene. The CDR3 runs 14 residues. The V segment lost 7 bases and the J segment 3 bases; nucleotides outside the gene matches: 6. The CDR3 region is CASKRGRETDTQYF. CDR3 DNA sequence: TGTGCCAGCAAGCGGGGGAGAGAGACAGATACGCAGTATTTT.

The chain employs TRBV6-4 and TRBJ1-2, with 9 bases matching TRBD1. V trimming: 5 bases; J trimming: 3 bases; junction bases outside the gene matches: 7. The CDR3 spans 15 residues. Germline CDR1 MRHNA, CDR2 SNTAGT. The CDR3 sequence: CASSRSDRGDYGYTF. The CDR3 DNA reads as TGTGCCAGCAGTCGGTCGGACAGGGGTGACTATGGCTACACCTTC.

This clone has a handful of counts. The chain combines TRBV28 with TRBJ1-5, with a tentative D call TRBD1 (5 bases). Deletions cut 7 bases from V and 3 bases from J, with 10 bases between. Germline CDR1 and CDR2: MDHEN and SYDVKM. The CDR3 contains 13 residues. The DNA of the CDR3 is TGTGCCAGCACGAGACAGACCAATCAGCCCCAGCATTTT. Translation: CASTRQTNQPQHF.

The chain links TRBV7-4 to TRBJ1-2, with a possible D match to TRBD1 (6 bases). Trimming pared 6 bases from V and 4 bases from J, leaving 15 bases between. CDR1 SGHVT and CDR2 SQSDAQ come from the germline V gene. This CDR3 has 14 amino acids. This CDR3 is CASSWTVSSYGYTF. Written as DNA, the CDR3 is TGTGCCAGCAGTTGGACAGTTAGTAGCTATGGCTACACCTTC.

This chain links TRBV9 with TRBJ1-1; possible D gene TRBD1, 5 bases. CDR1 is SGDLS and CDR2 is YYNGEE in the germline V gene. V dropped 4 bases and J dropped 3 bases, with 16 bases sitting between them. This CDR3 has 15 amino acids. CDR3 sequence: CASSNGDGGHTEAFF. CDR3 nucleotides: TGTGCCAGCAGCAATGGGGACGGAGGGCACACTGAAGCTTTCTTT. Filled out from reference TRBV9 and TRBJ1-1, the complete variable domain reads DSGVTQTPKHLITATGQRVTLRCSPRSGDLSVYWYQQSLDQGLQFLIQYYNGEERAKGNILERFSAQQFPDLHSELNLSSLELGDSALYFCASSNGDGGHTEAFFGQGTRLTVV.

This chain uses TRBV5-4 with TRBJ1-1, with a possible D match to TRBD1 (5 bases). The CDR3 covers 16 residues. Trimming removed 4 bases at V and 3 bases at J, with 19 bases between. The germline V gene has CDR1 SGHNT and CDR2 YYREEE (reference sequence). The CDR3 sequence: CASSDLGGTRDTEAFF. CDR3 bases: TGTGCCAGCAGCGACCTGGGGGGGACGAGAGACACTGAAGCTTTCTTT.

The CDR3 region has the DNA TGCGCCAGCAGCTCGAGCGGTGCCACAGATACGCAGTATTTT. Protein: CASSSSGATDTQYF. The V and J genes are TRBV5-1 and TRBJ2-3, with D perhaps matching TRBD2 (5 bases). The CDR3 totals 14 residues. The V and J ends lost 3 bases and 2 bases respectively, with 10 bases between them. Germline V gene data show CDR1 as SGHRS and CDR2 as YFSETQ.

The chain uses TRBV27 and TRBJ2-5; D is possibly TRBD2 (6 bases). V was shortened by 4 bases and J by 4 bases, with 13 bases between the two germline ends. Germline V gene lookup returns CDR1 MNHEY and CDR2 SMNVEV (reference sequence). The CDR3 sequence is 14 residues long. The chain's CDR3 is CASSSGALAETQYF. The CDR3 nucleotides read TGTGCCAGCAGTTCTGGGGCACTAGCAGAGACCCAGTACTTC.

In its sample, this clone was seen a few times. The rearrangement joins TRBV7-2 to TRBJ1-5, with no clear D. Germline V lookup: CDR1 SGHTA, CDR2 FQGNSA. Between the trimmed V and J ends, which lost 1 base and 5 bases, there was a span of 15 bases. CDR3 length: 16 amino acids. CDR3 sequence: CASSLGGNQLDQPQHF. Here the CDR3 DNA reads TGTGCCAGCAGCTTAGGAGGGAATCAGTTGGATCAGCCCCAGCATTTT. The full variable domain, its missing parts supplied by reference TRBV7-2 and TRBJ1-5, is GAGVSQSPSNKVTEKGKDVELRCDPISGHTALYWYRQSLGQGLEFLIYFQGNSAPDKSGLPSDRFSAERTGGSVSTLTIQRTQQEDSAVYLCASSLGGNQLDQPQHFGDGTRLSIL.

The CDR3 region is CASSLASARGVTEAFF. CDR3 nucleotides: TGTGCCAGCAGCTTGGCTAGCGCTAGGGGGGTCACTGAAGCTTTCTTT. The chain has TRBV5-6 and TRBJ1-1, with TRBD1 as a possible D gene (6 bases). The CDR3 extends over 16 amino acids. The V end lost 0 bases, the J end lost 4 bases, and 16 bases lay between the germline ends. CDR1 is SGHDT, CDR2 YYEEEE, per germline.

The rearrangement links TRBV7-9 to TRBJ1-2; D is perhaps TRBD1 (6 bases). Germline CDR1 is SEHNR and CDR2 is FQNEAQ (reference sequence). CDR3 length: 12 amino acids. The germline V and J ends were trimmed by 8 bases and 7 bases, with 14 bases remaining between them. CDR3 coding DNA: TGTGCCAGCCCTGTCGGGGGCGGTGGCTACACCTTC. The encoded protein is CASPVGGGGYTF.